The 25 T cell receptor beta chains below were found in one sample sequenced in a study of T cell repertoires in cytomegalovirus infection. These receptors lack a known antigen. MiXCR, run by TCRdb on the reads, gives a single entry per CDR3 protein. The table shows roughly 350,000 distinct CDR3 sequences, with 34% occurring only once. Source: cultured PBMCs, taken from culture after CMV antigen stimulation. The receptors shown here come from a human donor in good health (CMV status not recorded). Some clones in this sample may be carry-over from other donors' samples.

This clonotype occurred a few times. The gene calls are TRBV6-1 and TRBJ2-2; 7 bases are shared with TRBD1. Trimming cost V 7 bases and J 5 bases; bases outside gene matches: 16. Germline V CDR1 and CDR2: MNHNS, SASEGT. CDR3 length equals 17 residues. The CDR3 nucleotides read TGTGCCAGCACCCGAACGCCCGGGACAGCCTTTACCGGGGAGCTGTTTTTT. Its translation: CASTRTPGTAFTGELFF.

This clonotype was seen many times. The V gene is TRBV7-2, the J gene TRBJ2-5; 9 nucleotides line up with TRBD1. Trimming took 4 bases from V and 2 from J; bases not matched to a gene: 11. This CDR3 contains 17 residues. The germline V gene has CDR1 SGHTA and CDR2 FQGNSA. CDR3: CASSSPPGTGSQETQYF. The DNA for the CDR3 is TGTGCCAGCAGCTCTCCTCCGGGGACAGGGTCACAAGAGACCCAGTACTTC.

To note about this clonotype: This may stem from a read error, because a much larger clone lies one nucleotide away. The chain carries TRBV7-2 and TRBJ2-2; 7 bases are shared with TRBD2. The ends lost 3 bases at V and 4 bases at J; junction bases unmatched: 5. The V gene's germline CDR1 is SGHTA and CDR2 FQGNSA. The length of the CDR3 is 15 residues. DNA for the CDR3: TGTGCCAGCAGCTTGGGGGGGGGAATCACCGGGGAGCTGTTTTTT. Its protein product is CASSLGGGITGELFF. Combining the CDR3 with reference TRBV7-2 and TRBJ2-2 gives the whole variable domain GAGVSQSPSNKVTEKGKDVELRCDPISGHTALYWYRQSLGQGLEFLIYFQGNSAPDKSGLPSDRFSAERTGGSVSTLTIQRTQQEDSAVYLCASSLGGGITGELFFGEGSRLTVL.

The rearrangement joins TRBV27 to TRBJ1-2; 7 nucleotides match TRBD1. V shed 6 bases, J shed 2 bases, and the junction held 3 bases outside the gene matches. The germline CDR1 and CDR2 sequences are MNHEY and SMNVEV (reference sequence). This CDR3 region has 13 residues. The CDR3 is CASSLGQNYGYTF. The CDR3 nucleotides read TGTGCCAGCAGCTTGGGACAGAACTATGGCTACACCTTC.

The chain joins TRBV7-2 to TRBJ2-1; 11 bases agree with TRBD2. The CDR3 has 15 amino acids. Germline CDR1 and CDR2: SGHTA and FQGNSA. V was clipped by 0 bases and J by 9 bases; unmatched bases: 4. In nucleotides, the CDR3 is TGTGCCAGCAGCTTAGCTGGGACTAGCGGCGCTGAGCAGTTCTTC. This gives the protein CASSLAGTSGAEQFF.

This clonotype was counted at least ten times. This rearrangement joins TRBV7-2 to TRBJ2-7; either TRBD1 or TRBD2 may fit D (5 bases each). This CDR3 comprises 14 residues. Germline V gene lookup returns CDR1 SGHTA and CDR2 FQGNSA. Trimming took 3 bases from V and 0 from J, leaving 9 bases between them. CDR3 bases: TGTGCCAGCAGCTTGGGTGGGACCTCCTACGAGCAGTACGTC. This codes for CASSLGGTSYEQYV.

This clonotype was found a few times. The genes are TRBV7-2 and TRBJ2-3; no clear D gene. The CDR3 spans 15 residues. V lost 1 base, J lost 0 bases, and 8 bases lay in between. Looked up from germline, CDR1 is SGHTA and CDR2 is FQGNSA. This CDR3 is CASSLVQPSTDTQYF. In DNA form, the CDR3 reads TGTGCCAGCAGCTTAGTACAACCTAGCACAGATACGCAGTATTTT.

On this clonotype: Germline is not matched at one junction end, which may reflect a read error. The chain carries TRBV20-1 and TRBJ1-3; no clear D. The CDR3 runs to 16 residues. In germline, CDR1 is DFQATT, CDR2 SNEGSKA (reference sequence). CDR3 DNA sequence: TGCAGTGCTAGAGATCCCGCCAGTCACTCTGGAAACACGATATATTTT. Encoded protein: CSARDPASHSGNTIYF.

This chain uses TRBV7-8 with TRBJ2-7, with 7 bases aligning to TRBD1. The CDR3 loop spans 14 amino acids. Germline CDR1 is SGHVS and CDR2 is FQNEAQ. Trimming at V came to 4 bases and at J to 4 bases, leaving 7 bases not matched to a gene. The CDR3 DNA reads as TGTGCCAGCAGCTCCCGGACAGGAAATTACGAGCAGTACGTC. Amino acids: CASSSRTGNYEQYV.

V is TRBV12-3 or TRBV12-4 and J is TRBJ1-4, with TRBD1 matching 7 bases. This CDR3 comprises 13 residues. J was trimmed by 7 bases and V by 4 bases; bases with no gene match: 3. The chain's CDR3 is CASSYRGGEKLFF. CDR3 nucleotides: TGTGCCAGCAGTTACAGGGGAGGTGAAAAACTGTTTTTT.

This clonotype was seen more than once but under ten times. V is TRBV12-3 or TRBV12-4 and J is TRBJ2-2, with 13 bases that match TRBD2. The J segment lost 0 bases and the V segment lost 4 bases, leaving 5 bases of the junction unmatched. The CDR3 extends over 18 amino acids. The DNA of the CDR3 is TGTGCCAGCAGTTCCGGGACTAGCGGGGTCGCGAACACCGGGGAGCTGTTTTTT. Protein: CASSSGTSGVANTGELFF.

This rearrangement joins TRBV28 to TRBJ2-3; a weak D match, TRBD2 (6 bases). The germline V gene has CDR1 MDHEN and CDR2 SYDVKM. This CDR3 is 14 amino acids long. Trimming removed 6 bases at V and 0 bases at J, with 10 bases between. The CDR3 bases are TGTGCCAGCAGGCGCGGGAAAAGCACAGATACGCAGTATTTT. Protein product: CASRRGKSTDTQYF.

This clonotype was counted only a few times. The chain combines TRBV7-9 with TRBJ2-1; tentative D call: TRBD1 (6 bases). The CDR3 sequence is 16 residues long. CDR1 is SEHNR and CDR2 is FQNEAQ in the germline V gene (reference sequence). Trimming shortened V by 4 bases and J by 0 bases, and 13 bases separated the two germline ends. CDR3 amino acids: CASSSWTDDSYNEQFF. Written as DNA, the CDR3 is TGTGCCAGCAGCTCTTGGACAGACGACTCCTACAATGAGCAGTTCTTC.

V and J are TRBV2 and TRBJ2-1; 7 nucleotides align to TRBD2. J lost 7 bases, V lost 1 base, and 13 bases had no gene match. Germline CDR1 is SNHLY and CDR2 is FYNNEI. The CDR3 consists of 17 residues. DNA of the CDR3: TGTGCCAGCAGTGAAGAGACGGTAGGGGCGGGAGCTAATGAGCAGTTCTTC. Translation: CASSEETVGAGANEQFF.

The rearrangement joins TRBV4-2 to TRBJ1-5; D not resolved. Per the germline V gene, CDR1 is LGHNA and CDR2 is YNFKEQ. The V end lost 1 base, the J end lost 0 bases, and 19 bases lay between the germline ends. CDR3 length: 19 amino acids. CDR3 region: CASSQGGRGGSYSNQPQHF. The CDR3 region has the DNA TGTGCCAGCAGCCAAGGTGGGCGGGGAGGGAGTTATAGCAATCAGCCCCAGCATTTT.

This chain links TRBV28 with TRBJ2-7, with a tentative D call TRBD1 (6 bases). Trimming pared 3 bases from V and 6 bases from J, leaving 24 bases between. From germline, CDR1 is MDHEN and CDR2 SYDVKM. The CDR3 runs 17 residues. DNA of the CDR3: TGTGCCAGCAGTTTCGTGTGGGGGCGAAGCAAATTGGGCGAGCAGTACTTC. It is translated as CASSFVWGRSKLGEQYF.

The chain links TRBV6-5 to TRBJ2-1, with D hard to call. V lost 2 bases and J lost 15, with 17 bases in between. Germline loops: CDR1 MNHEY, CDR2 SVGAGI. The CDR3 has 13 residues. CDR3 protein: CASSYDPGRRWFF. The CDR3 nucleotides are TGTGCCAGCAGTTACGATCCGGGCAGAAGGTGGTTCTTC.

The CDR3 sequence is CASSYSRNGDYNEQFF. DNA of the CDR3: TGTGCCAGCAGTTACTCCCGGAATGGGGACTACAATGAGCAGTTCTTC. This sequence joins TRBV6-6 and TRBJ2-1; D gene uncertain. Trimming took 0 bases from V and 3 from J, leaving 12 bases between them. Germline assignment: CDR1 MNHNY and CDR2 SVGAGI (reference sequence). The CDR3 length is 16 residues.

This chain uses TRBV19 with TRBJ1-2; D is uncertain. The V end lost 9 bases, the J end lost 4 bases, and 15 bases lay between the germline ends. Per the germline V gene, CDR1 is LNHDA and CDR2 is SQIVND (reference sequence). The CDR3 length is 13 residues. This CDR3 reads CASKTDGGYGYTF. DNA for the CDR3: TGTGCCAGCAAGACGGACGGCGGCTATGGCTACACCTTC.

This chain uses TRBV7-9 with TRBJ2-7, with D hard to call. The CDR3 is 11 amino acids. Trimming took 1 base from V and 6 from J, leaving 4 bases between them. CDR1 SEHNR and CDR2 FQNEAQ come from the germline V gene (reference sequence). CDR3 nucleotides: TGTGCCAGCAGCTTAGTTAGCGAGCAGTACTTC. Residues: CASSLVSEQYF.

This sequence joins TRBV6-2 or TRBV6-3 and TRBJ2-7; 8 bases align to TRBD1. This CDR3 region has 13 residues. Germline loops: CDR1 MNHEY, CDR2 SVGEGT. V shed 6 bases, J shed 2 bases, and the junction held 3 bases outside the gene matches. CDR3 residues: CASRRTGPYEQYV. Written as DNA, the CDR3 is TGTGCCAGCAGAAGGACAGGGCCCTACGAGCAGTACGTC.

In nucleotides, the CDR3 is TGCAGCGTTACAGGGGCCCAAGAGACCCAGTACTTC. Amino acids: CSVTGAQETQYF. The chain carries TRBV29-1 and TRBJ2-5; TRBD1 agrees at 7 bases. The junction had 1 base not matched to a gene; V was cut back by 5 bases and J by 1 base. Germline loops: CDR1 SQVTM, CDR2 ANQGSEA. This CDR3 is built from 12 residues.

V and J are TRBV7-2 and TRBJ2-7; possible D gene TRBD2, 6 bases. This CDR3 is 12 amino acids long. Germline CDR1 is SGHTA and CDR2 is FQGNSA. V shed 5 bases and J shed 3 bases, with 8 bases lying between them. The CDR3 spells CASSPGGYEQYF. CDR3 coding DNA: TGTGCCAGCAGCCCCGGGGGCTACGAGCAGTACTTC.

The chain recombines TRBV3-1 with TRBJ2-2; D not certain. The CDR3 length is 12 residues. The V gene's germline CDR1 is LGHDT and CDR2 YNNKEL (reference sequence). V lost 4 bases to trimming and J lost 4 bases, with 4 bases between them. CDR3 in DNA: TGTGCCAGCAGCCGATTCACCGGGGAGCTGTTTTTT. Translating it yields CASSRFTGELFF.

The chain uses TRBV29-1 and TRBJ2-5; D is unclear. The V end was cut by 3 bases, the J end by 5 bases, with 4 bases between. Germline values: CDR1 SQVTM, CDR2 ANQGSEA. This CDR3 contains 10 residues. The CDR3 nucleotides read TGCAGCGTTGATATCGAGACCCAGTACTTC. It encodes CSVDIETQYF.